Listed below are T cell receptor beta chains from one sample, sequenced in a study of metastatic and nonmetastatic thyroid tumors. TCRdb reprocessed the PCR reads using MiXCR. The sample comprises 70,000 or so clones, 14% of which are singletons, and under 8% rests with the top ten. The specimen sequenced was blood. Receptors originate from a male donor with papillary thyroid cancer or a benign thyroid nodule (not recorded which). Some clones in this sample may be carry-over from other donors' samples. Both conserved end residues are part of each CDR3. A D gene is named only where the DNA matches it firmly. Clone sizes are given selectively: once, few, many, or a class where the clone is expanded.

length,V,size,D,J,DNA,CDR3
13,TRBV20-1,once,.,TRBJ2-7,TGCAGTGCTATTTCGGACGGGACCTACGAGCAGTACTTC,CSAISDGTYEQYF
16,TRBV10-3,many,TRBD1,TRBJ2-5,TGTGCCATCAGTGAGTCAGGCCCGACAGGGGGGGAGACCCAGTACTTC,CAISESGPTGGETQYF
16,TRBV5-1,many,TRBD2,TRBJ2-2,TGCGCCAGCAGCTTGCTTGGTAGCGGGAGCACCGGGGAGCTGTTTTTT,CASSLLGSGSTGELFF
17,TRBV7-6,many,TRBD2,TRBJ2-5,TGTGCCAGCAGCTCTAGGACTAGCGGGAGGGTAGGGGAGACCCAGTACTTC,CASSSRTSGRVGETQYF
13,TRBV29-1,many,.,TRBJ2-2,TGCAGCGTTGAAGGCAAGGGGCCCGGGGAGCTGTTTTTT,CSVEGKGPGELFF
13,TRBV10-3,many,.,TRBJ1-1,TGTGCCATCAGCCCACAGGGGAACACTGAAGCTTTCTTT,CAISPQGNTEAFF
15,TRBV5-4,many,TRBD1,TRBJ2-1,TGTGCCAGCAGCTCGGGGACAGACCAGTACAATGAGCAGTTCTTC,CASSSGTDQYNEQFF
15,TRBV7-9,many,TRBD1,TRBJ2-1,TGTGCCAGCAGCTTAGCACCGGACAGGGGTAATGAGCAGTTCTTC,CASSLAPDRGNEQFF
14,TRBV20-1,many,TRBD2,TRBJ2-1,TGCAGTGCTCAGAGCGGGACCTCCTACAATGAGCAGTTCTTC,CSAQSGTSYNEQFF
17,TRBV4-1,many,.,TRBJ2-1,TGCGCCAGCAGCCAAGTTGACCTCATTTCCATAACGAATGAGCAGTTCTTC,CASSQVDLISITNEQFF
16,TRBV5-1,few,.,TRBJ1-1,TGCGCCAGCAGTCGAGGTGGGGGCGGTGGGAACACTGAAGCTTTCTTT,CASSRGGGGGNTEAFF
12,TRBV6-1,.,.,TRBJ2-6,TGTGCCAGCAGCCCTGGGGCCAACGTCCTGACTTTC,CASSPGANVLTF
13,TRBV20-1,.,.,TRBJ1-5,TGCAGTGCTAAAAGGTCGGGCAATCAGCCCCAGCATTTT,CSAKRSGNQPQHF
16,TRBV12-3/TRBV12-4,many,TRBD1,TRBJ2-5,TGTGCCAGCACAGTCCTCCGGTACAGGGGGCGTGAGACCCAGTACTTC,CASTVLRYRGRETQYF
15,TRBV5-1,many,TRBD2,TRBJ2-7,TGCGCCAGCAGCCAGACTAGCGGGAGCTCCTACGAGCAGTACTTC,CASSQTSGSSYEQYF
15,TRBV7-3,many,TRBD2,TRBJ2-3,TGTGCCAGCAGCATGGGACTATCTAGCACAGATACGCAGTATTTT,CASSMGLSSTDTQYF
12,TRBV20-1,.,.,TRBJ1-5,TGCAGTGCTAGGCAGACAAATCAGCCCCAGCATTTT,CSARQTNQPQHF
18,TRBV9,many,TRBD2,TRBJ2-3,TGTGCCAGCAGCGTATTCGGGCTAGCGGGAGGAATGGCAGATACGCAGTATTTT,CASSVFGLAGGMADTQYF
14,TRBV12-3/TRBV12-4,.,.,TRBJ1-5,TGTGCCAGCAGTTTATCGACGTCAAATCAGCCCCAGCATTTT,CASSLSTSNQPQHF
14,TRBV20-1,many,TRBD1,TRBJ2-2,TGCAGTGCTAGTTTCGGTGGGGACAGGGGGGAGCTGTTTTTT,CSASFGGDRGELFF
17,TRBV28,many,.,TRBJ1-5,TGTGCCAGCAGTTTATACGGGCAGGACCTTAGCAATCAGCCCCAGCATTTT,CASSLYGQDLSNQPQHF
14,TRBV7-9,many,TRBD2,TRBJ2-7,TGTGCCACCGGGACTAGCGGCCTCCCCTACGAGCAGTACTTC,CATGTSGLPYEQYF
15,TRBV6-2/TRBV6-3,many,.,TRBJ2-2,TGTGCCAGCAGTTACTCGATAAGCGGCACCGGGGAGCTGTTTTTT,CASSYSISGTGELFF
18,TRBV7-2,many,.,TRBJ2-1,TGTGCCAGCAGCTTAGGCCTGCTACTAGGGATAACCGACAATGAGCAGTTCTTC,CASSLGLLLGITDNEQFF
15,TRBV6-1,once,.,TRBJ1-1,TGTGCCAGCAGTGACCTCCTACGGCCCGGAACTGAAGCTTTCTTT,CASSDLLRPGTEAFF
16,TRBV6-1,many,TRBD2,TRBJ2-3,TGTGCCAGCAGCGCTAGCGGGAGGGTCGGTACAGATACGCAGTATTTT,CASSASGRVGTDTQYF
17,TRBV7-3,many,.,TRBJ2-1,TGTGCCAGCAGCTTAACGGGGGCGGAGTTTACCTACAATGAGCAGTTCTTC,CASSLTGAEFTYNEQFF
14,TRBV24-1,many,.,TRBJ2-5,TGTGCCACCAGTGCCGCGGAGGTCGGGGAGACCCAGTACTTC,CATSAAEVGETQYF
17,TRBV4-3,once,.,TRBJ1-1,TGCGCCAGCAGCCAAGGCAAGGCAAAGTTCTGGAACACTAAAGCTTTCTTT,CASSQGKAKFWNTKAFF
12,TRBV29-1,many,.,TRBJ1-1,TGCAGCGGGTTGGTGGGGGGGACTGAAGCTTTCTTT,CSGLVGGTEAFF
19,TRBV5-1,many,TRBD2,TRBJ2-2,TGCGCCAGCAGCAGGGACTCTGGGACTAGCGGGACGAACACCGGGGAGCTGTTTTTT,CASSRDSGTSGTNTGELFF
14,TRBV19,many,.,TRBJ1-1,TGTGCCAGTAGTACCAGGGGCATGAACACTGAAGCTTTCTTT,CASSTRGMNTEAFF
16,TRBV20-1,.,.,TRBJ2-7,TGCAGTGCTTCCGTGACAGCGTACCTAGAGGTGTGGGTGCAGTACTTC,CSASVTAYLEVWVQYF
12,TRBV30,.,.,TRBJ2-7,TGTGCCTGGAGTGTTGGCTCCCACGAGCAGTACTTC,CAWSVGSHEQYF
13,TRBV18,many,.,TRBJ2-3,TGTGCCAGCTCACCACTTCTTTCAGATACGCAGTATTTT,CASSPLLSDTQYF
14,TRBV20-1,.,.,TRBJ1-2,TGCAGTGCTATTTTAGAACAAACTAACTGTGGCTACACCTTC,CSAILEQTNCGYTF
16,TRBV6-1,many,.,TRBJ2-6,TGTGCCAGCAGTCCCATCTCCGGTACTGGGGCCAACGTCCTGACTTTC,CASSPISGTGANVLTF
13,TRBV20-1,many,TRBD1,TRBJ1-1,TGCAGTGCTGCTGACAGGGCGCTCGGTGAAGCTTTCTTT,CSAADRALGEAFF
13,TRBV20-1,many,.,TRBJ1-5,TGCAGTGCTAGAAGGGGAAGTCTGCAGCCCCAGCATTTT,CSARRGSLQPQHF
14,TRBV28,.,.,TRBJ1-2,TGTGCCAGCAGTTTGATGCATGGGAGTTACGTCTACACCTTC,CASSLMHGSYVYTF
14,TRBV7-2,many,.,TRBJ1-6,TGTGCCAGCAGCCCCGGACCCCGGAATTCACCCCTCCACTTT,CASSPGPRNSPLHF